The 5 T cell receptor beta chains below come from one sample, sequenced in a study of shared clonotypes between healthy human individuals. Clones were read by immunoSEQ multiplex PCR, and TCRdb kept only the in-frame ones, dropping some. This sample carries over 700,000 clones, 72% of them seen once, and the ten largest clones take around 1.8%. Specimen: memory CD4+ T cells sorted from blood. Subset defined: CD45RA-negative fraction. Receptors were obtained from a woman aged 30 to 39 in good health.

The rearrangement uses TRBV28 and TRBJ2-1; unclear D gene. The ends were cut back, 1 base at V and 10 bases at J, with 5 bases in the middle. This CDR3 is built from 11 residues. CDR1 and CDR2 from the germline V gene are MDHEN and SYDVKM. The CDR3 reads CASSLSEEQFF. As DNA, the CDR3 is TGTGCCAGCAGTTTATCAGAGGAGCAGTTCTTC.

V is TRBV11-2 and J is TRBJ1-5, with D possibly being TRBD1 (6 bases). The CDR3 is 14 residues long. The V end was cut by 4 bases, the J end by 4 bases, with 11 bases between. Looked up from germline, CDR1 is SGHAT and CDR2 is FQNNGV. The CDR3 sequence is CASSYTGPNQPQHF. DNA of the CDR3: TGTGCCAGCAGCTATACAGGGCCTAATCAGCCCCAGCATTTT.

The CDR3 region is CASSVSNMNTEAFF. The DNA for the CDR3 is TGTGCCAGCAGTGTCAGTAATATGAACACTGAAGCTTTCTTT. The chain couples TRBV25-1 to TRBJ1-1; D uncertain. There are 14 residues in the CDR3. The V gene's germline CDR1 is MGHDK and CDR2 SYGVNS. Trimming pared 4 bases from V and 0 bases from J, leaving 9 bases between.

This clone was seen a few times. The rearrangement uses TRBV5-6 and TRBJ2-3; 7 bases fit TRBD2. The CDR3 contains 17 residues. CDR1 and CDR2 (germline): SGHDT, YYEEEE. V shed 6 bases and J 1 base; nucleotides not matched to a gene: 14. The CDR3: CASNLWRGRARTDTQYF. The CDR3 DNA follows: TGTGCCAGCAACCTCTGGCGTGGGAGGGCCCGCACAGATACGCAGTATTTT.

J is TRBJ1-4 and V is TRBV11-2, with 9 bases fitting TRBD1. From germline, CDR1 is SGHAT and CDR2 FQNNGV. Losses at the gene ends were 5 bases for V and 10 bases for J; bases not matched to a gene: 11. The CDR3 is 15 residues long. CDR3 in DNA: TGTGCCAGCAGCGTACTCCGACAGGGGGTCGGAAAACTGTTTTTT. Its translation: CASSVLRQGVGKLFF.